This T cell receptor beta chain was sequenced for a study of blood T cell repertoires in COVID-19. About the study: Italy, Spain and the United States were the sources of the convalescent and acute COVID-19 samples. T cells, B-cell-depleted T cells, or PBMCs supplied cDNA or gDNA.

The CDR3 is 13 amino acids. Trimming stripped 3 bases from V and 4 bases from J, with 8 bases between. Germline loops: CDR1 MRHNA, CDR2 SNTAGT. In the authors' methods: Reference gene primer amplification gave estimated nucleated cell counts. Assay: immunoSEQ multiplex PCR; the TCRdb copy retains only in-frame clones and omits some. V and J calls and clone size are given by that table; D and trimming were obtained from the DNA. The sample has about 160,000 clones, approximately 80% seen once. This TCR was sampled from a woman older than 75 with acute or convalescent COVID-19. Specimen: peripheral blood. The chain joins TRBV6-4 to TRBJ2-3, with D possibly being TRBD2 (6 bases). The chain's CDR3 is CASSEGEADTQYF. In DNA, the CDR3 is TGTGCCAGCAGTGAAGGGGAGGCAGATACGCAGTATTTT.